This entry concerns a single TCR beta chain. Its specificity is unknown. Assay: immunoSEQ multiplex PCR; the TCRdb copy retains only in-frame clones and omits some. The sample records about 97,000 clones, roughly 90% being singletons. Germline trimming cut 4 bases from V and 4 bases from J; bases unmatched to any gene: 4. The germline CDR1 and CDR2 sequences are SNHLY and FYNNEI. This CDR3 comprises 15 residues. The data were obtained in a study of T cell responses to AZD1222 COVID-19 vaccine. Findings of the study overall: Without day 14 samples, only post-peak T cell repertoires were studied. There were vaccine-associated CD4 TCRs across spike, dominant at 160-218 and 743-854.

V and J are TRBV2 and TRBJ2-2, with 9 bases fitting TRBD1. Here the sequenced sample was peripheral blood, taken on day 0 of AZD1222 vaccination. This sequence originates from an adult in good health. Here the CDR3 DNA reads TGTGCCAGCAGTGGCACAGGGGGCGTCACCGGGGAGCTGTTTTTT. As protein: CASSGTGGVTGELFF.